The rows below give T cell receptor beta chains drawn from one sample of a study of cytomegalovirus exposure and HLA in healthy donors. Assay used: immunoSEQ multiplex PCR; TCRdb lists only in-frame clones, some missing. The profile shows about 160,000 clones, 85% of them singletons. Sequenced material: PBMCs. Receptors originate from a boy aged 2 to 10 in good health and CMV-seronegative. The CDR3 runs from the conserved cysteine through the conserved F or W. D genes are given only for firm matches. Where a row states a size, it is once, few, many or the class of an expanded clone; other rows omit it.

NA,TRBJ2-3,NA,TRBV27,TGTGCCAGCAGCCCCGGGGAGAGCACAGATACGCAGTATTTT,CASSPGESTDTQYF
NA,TRBJ2-7,NA,TRBV30,TGTGCCTGGAGTACAACTGCAGGGTACGAGCAGTACTTC,CAWSTTAGYEQYF
NA,TRBJ1-6,NA,TRBV28,TGTGCCAGTACTCAATCGGCGGGGCATTCACCCCTCCACTTT,CASTQSAGHSPLHF
NA,TRBJ1-2,NA,TRBV5-6,TGTGCCAGCACCGATGCCTACAGGGTTAGAAACTATGGCTACACCTTC,CASTDAYRVRNYGYTF
NA,TRBJ1-1,NA,TRBV5-6,TGTGCCAGCAGCTTGACTTCGGCTGAAGCTTTCTTT,CASSLTSAEAFF
NA,TRBJ1-2,few,TRBV6-6,TGTGCCAGCAGTGAGGGGGAGACCTATGGCTACACCTTC,CASSEGETYGYTF
NA,TRBJ1-1,NA,TRBV30,TGTGCCTGTGGACGGCCGGGGGACACTGAAGCTTTCTTT,CACGRPGDTEAFF
NA,TRBJ1-1,NA,TRBV5-1,TGCGCCAGCAGCTTGGAGGCCAGGGTGAGCACTGAAGCTTTCTTT,CASSLEARVSTEAFF
NA,TRBJ2-2,NA,TRBV6-5,TGTGCCAGCGTCGATTGGACAGTCCGGACCGGGGAGCTGTTTTTT,CASVDWTVRTGELFF
TRBD1,TRBJ1-1,NA,TRBV19,TGTGCCAGTAGTCAGGACAGGGGCACTGAAGCTTTCTTT,CASSQDRGTEAFF
TRBD2,TRBJ2-3,NA,TRBV10-3,TGTGCCATCAGGGTGACTAGCGGGAGCACAGATACGCAGTATTTT,CAIRVTSGSTDTQYF
TRBD2,TRBJ2-3,NA,TRBV5-1,TGCGCCAGCAGCTGGCCGCAGGGAGGGGATCTCACAGATACGCAGTATTTT,CASSWPQGGDLTDTQYF
NA,TRBJ1-5,NA,TRBV28,TGTGCCAGCAGTCCCTGGAGGGGCGGTAGCAATCAGCCCCAGCATTTT,CASSPWRGGSNQPQHF
NA,TRBJ1-2,NA,TRBV14,TGTGCCAGCAGCCAAGATTCAGGCAGGGGTATCTATGGCTACACCTTC,CASSQDSGRGIYGYTF
NA,TRBJ1-5,NA,TRBV6-1,TGTGCCAGCAGACGGGACATCAATAGCAATCAGCCCCAGCATTTT,CASRRDINSNQPQHF
TRBD1,TRBJ2-1,NA,TRBV6-5,TGTGCCAGCAGTACGGGACAGGGGGGAAACAATGAGCAGTTCTTC,CASSTGQGGNNEQFF
NA,TRBJ2-7,NA,TRBV19,TGTGCCAGTAGTCCCCCGGGAGTCCACGAGCAGTACTTC,CASSPPGVHEQYF
TRBD2,TRBJ2-1,NA,TRBV27,TGTGCCAGCAGGAGAGAAGCGGGGCGGTACAATGAGCAGTTCTTC,CASRREAGRYNEQFF